The present T cell receptor (beta chain) was sequenced within a study of blood T cell repertoires in COVID-19. Assignment of participants to cohorts was predicated upon participant-reported clinical history. V lost 11 bases, J lost 8 bases, and 13 bases lay in between. The CDR3 loop spans 11 amino acids. Authors' data handling: Researchers report that nucleated cell counts were estimated from reference gene primer amplification. The assay was immunoSEQ multiplex PCR, and TCRdb's table has in-frame clones only and misses some. D and trimming come from the DNA, and the V and J calls and clone size come from that table. This table has approximately 220,000 clones, about 86% appearing once.

The source material was PBMCs or T cells enriched from blood (not recorded which). This clonotype originated in a woman in her forties with acute COVID-19. J is TRBJ1-5 and V is TRBV6-7; possible D gene TRBD1, 6 bases. TRBV6-7 is reported as an ORF; its role is uncertain. CDR3 sequence: CAHPQGKPQHF. Here the CDR3 DNA reads TGTGCCCACCCACAGGGAAAGCCCCAGCATTTT.